A single sample gave rise to the 28 T cell receptor beta chains below, sequenced in a study of early T cells in non-severe SARS-CoV-2 infection. TCRdb independently ran MiXCR on the 5' RACE reads; one entry per CDR3 protein. The profile shows 40,000 to 45,000 distinct CDR3 sequences, roughly 6.2% of them singletons. This material consisted of whole blood, taken at baseline. Receptor source: an adult who was a healthcare worker with PCR-confirmed SARS-CoV-2 infection or an uninfected control (not recorded which).

This clonotype has at least ten counts. The rearrangement links TRBV28 to TRBJ1-6, with 7 bases fitting TRBD1. The V segment lost 6 bases and the J segment 9 bases; nucleotides outside the gene matches: 8. CDR3 length: 14 amino acids. Germline V CDR1 and CDR2: MDHEN, SYDVKM. For the CDR3, the DNA is TGTGCCAGCAGGCCCGGGACAGCCACTTCACCCCTCCACTTT. Its protein is CASRPGTATSPLHF.

This clonotype occurred many times. The rearrangement joins TRBV10-1 to TRBJ2-2; tentative D call: TRBD1 (5 bases). CDR1 WNHNN and CDR2 SYGVQD come from the germline V gene (reference sequence). V was clipped by 3 bases and J by 9 bases, with 17 bases between them. The CDR3 covers 15 residues. DNA for the CDR3: TGCGCCAGCAGTGATGGTCAGGGAACATCCCGGGAGCTGTTTTTT. It codes for CASSDGQGTSRELFF.

This clonotype was recorded a few times. The chain uses TRBV6-1 and TRBJ2-7; 8 nucleotides align to TRBD1. J gave up 4 bases and V 6 bases, and 8 bases lay outside the gene matches. This CDR3 is built from 14 residues. Germline assignment: CDR1 MNHNS and CDR2 SASEGT. CDR3 region: CASSRGQVGYEQYF. The DNA of the CDR3 is TGTGCCAGCAGCAGGGGACAGGTCGGGTACGAGCAGTACTTC.

Only a few counts were recorded for this clonotype. The chain employs TRBV5-4 and TRBJ1-6; D remains unclear. The CDR3 runs 15 residues. From germline, CDR1 is SGHNT and CDR2 YYREEE (reference sequence). V was clipped by 3 bases and J by 7 bases, with 14 bases between them. The CDR3 region is CASSSKTSDNSPLHF. The CDR3 region has the DNA TGTGCCAGCAGCTCTAAGACATCAGACAATTCACCCCTCCACTTT.

At least ten counts were recorded for this clonotype. The rearrangement links TRBV28 to TRBJ1-5, with D perhaps TRBD1 (6 bases). Germline loops: CDR1 MDHEN, CDR2 SYDVKM. The length of the CDR3 is 15 residues. Trimming removed 5 bases from V and 7 bases from J, with 18 bases in between. CDR3 in amino acids: CASSPMGGQGQPQHF. DNA for the CDR3: TGTGCCAGCAGTCCGATGGGGGGGCAGGGACAGCCCCAGCATTTT.

This clonotype was seen ten or more times. V is TRBV18 and J is TRBJ1-1; 7 nucleotides match TRBD1. V lost 5 bases and J lost 5; bases outside the gene matches: 11. Germline loops: CDR1 KGHSH, CDR2 LQKENI. There are 15 residues in the CDR3. The CDR3 spells CASSSLRGQETEAFF. The CDR3 DNA is TGTGCCAGCTCATCATTAAGGGGGCAAGAGACTGAAGCTTTCTTT.

This clonotype was counted many times. The V and J genes are TRBV18 and TRBJ1-5; no firm D call. This CDR3 spans 14 amino acids. Trimming left V 2 bases short and J 1 base short, with 6 bases between. The germline V gene has CDR1 KGHSH and CDR2 LQKENI. The CDR3 spells CASSPGSSNQPQHF. CDR3 sequence (DNA): TGTGCCAGCTCACCAGGGTCCAGCAATCAGCCCCAGCATTTT.

CDR3: CASSLESLAGLSYNEQFF. DNA of the CDR3: TGTGCCAGCAGCTTAGAGTCTCTAGCGGGGCTCTCCTACAATGAGCAGTTCTTC. The V call is TRBV11-2, the J call TRBJ2-1; 9 nucleotides line up with TRBD2. The ends lost 0 bases at V and 0 bases at J; junction bases unmatched: 6. Germline assignment: CDR1 SGHAT and CDR2 FQNNGV. The CDR3 loop spans 18 amino acids.

The table lists this clonotype with a few counts. The rearrangement joins TRBV7-6 to TRBJ2-5; 10 nucleotides agree with TRBD1. There are 15 residues in the CDR3. The germline V gene encodes CDR1 SGHVS and CDR2 FNYEAQ. The trim removed 5 bases at V and 3 bases at J, leaving 6 bases unmatched. In DNA form, the CDR3 reads TGTGCCAGCAGCCACGGGACAGGGGTCGAAGAGACCCAGTACTTC. This translates into CASSHGTGVEETQYF.

This clonotype was recorded at least ten times. This chain joins TRBV28 and TRBJ1-3; 9 bases map to TRBD1. The CDR3 consists of 19 residues. V was clipped by 6 bases and J by 7 bases; unmatched bases: 22. The germline V gene has CDR1 MDHEN and CDR2 SYDVKM. This CDR3 is CASRSSPGQGEFSWNTIYF. CDR3 sequence (DNA): TGTGCCAGCAGATCCTCACCGGGACAGGGTGAGTTCAGCTGGAACACCATATATTTT.

This clonotype was counted at least ten times. The chain links TRBV12-3 or TRBV12-4 to TRBJ2-7; 7 positions match TRBD1. J lost 6 bases, V lost 6 bases, and 5 bases had no gene match. The CDR3 has 12 residues. The CDR3 coding sequence is TGTGCCAGCAGAGAGGGGGCCGGCGAGCAGTACTTC. It translates to CASREGAGEQYF.

This clonotype showed up just a few times. The rearrangement joins TRBV6-2 or TRBV6-3 to TRBJ2-3; no reliable D call. The CDR3 covers 11 residues. Germline V gene sequence: CDR1 MNHEY, CDR2 SVGEGT. Trimming removed 0 bases at V and 7 bases at J, with 2 bases between. The CDR3 DNA sequence: TGTGCCAGCAGTTACTCGAATACGCAGTATTTT. Protein sequence: CASSYSNTQYF.

The rearrangement uses TRBV7-2 and TRBJ2-2, with 7 bases lining up with TRBD2. After removal of 4 bases from V and 7 bases from J, the junction contained 6 bases not matched to a gene. CDR3 length: 14 residues. Germline lookup yields CDR1 SGHTA and CDR2 FQGNSA. CDR3 sequence: CASSWGGLDGELFF. CDR3 nucleotides: TGTGCCAGCAGCTGGGGAGGGTTAGACGGGGAGCTGTTTTTT.

The chain is built from TRBV6-5 and TRBJ2-3; 7 positions agree with TRBD2. Germline lookup yields CDR1 MNHEY and CDR2 SVGAGI. V lost 2 bases and J lost 0; bases outside the gene matches: 8. The CDR3 totals 17 residues. The CDR3 here is CASSYNFGDYSTDTQYF. The DNA for the CDR3 is TGTGCCAGCAGTTACAATTTCGGGGACTATAGCACAGATACGCAGTATTTT.

In this sample, this clonotype turned up many times. This chain links TRBV9 with TRBJ1-4; D perhaps matches TRBD1 (5 bases). Germline V gene sequence: CDR1 SGDLS, CDR2 YYNGEE. The CDR3 has 17 residues. V was pared by 3 bases and J by 8 bases, with 23 bases between. The chain's CDR3 is CASSGAGFGAFKEKLFF. The CDR3 DNA sequence: TGTGCCAGCAGCGGCGCCGGTTTTGGGGCATTTAAAGAAAAACTGTTTTTT. Supplemented by reference TRBV9 and TRBJ1-4, the full variable domain reads DSGVTQTPKHLITATGQRVTLRCSPRSGDLSVYWYQQSLDQGLQFLIQYYNGEERAKGNILERFSAQQFPDLHSELNLSSLELGDSALYFCASSGAGFGAFKEKLFFGSGTQLSVL.

This clonotype was picked up a small number of times. The chain uses TRBV12-3 or TRBV12-4 and TRBJ2-7; TRBD1 is a possible D gene (5 bases). V lost 6 bases and J lost 2, with 11 bases in between. This CDR3 spans 13 amino acids. The CDR3 sequence: CASSSTAAYEQYF. The CDR3 region has the DNA TGTGCCAGCAGCTCGACAGCTGCCTACGAGCAGTACTTC.

This clonotype came up many times. This chain connects TRBV2 to TRBJ2-3; 16 bases match TRBD2. This CDR3 spans 16 amino acids. CDR1 is SNHLY and CDR2 is FYNNEI in the germline V gene. With V trimmed by 8 bases and J by 4 bases, 6 bases remained unmatched. This CDR3 reads CASAGGTSGGADTQYF. The CDR3 coding sequence is TGTGCCAGCGCCGGCGGGACTAGCGGGGGGGCAGATACGCAGTATTTT.

The V call is TRBV5-1, the J call TRBJ2-3; 8 bases are a match to TRBD1. With 4 bases clipped from V and 0 bases from J, the junction kept 7 bases outside the gene matches. CDR3 size: 16 residues. Germline CDR1 SGHRS, CDR2 YFSETQ. CDR3 sequence: CASSLDRGVSTDTQYF. The CDR3 DNA reads TGCGCCAGCAGCCTAGACAGGGGAGTCAGCACAGATACGCAGTATTTT. The whole variable domain, remainder taken from reference TRBV5-1 and TRBJ2-3, is KAGVTQTPRYLIKTRGQQVTLSCSPISGHRSVSWYQQTPGQGLQFLFEYFSETQRNKGNFPGRFSGRQFSNSRSEMNVSTLELGDSALYLCASSLDRGVSTDTQYFGPGTRLTVL.

The chain couples TRBV30 to TRBJ2-2, with 8 bases matching TRBD1. The J segment lost 3 bases and the V segment lost 0 bases, leaving 3 bases of the junction unmatched. Germline CDR1 is GTSNPN and CDR2 is SVGIG (reference sequence). CDR3 length: 15 residues. CDR3 DNA: TGTGCCTGGAGTGTTCCAGGGGGCGACACCGGGGAGCTGTTTTTT. It is translated as CAWSVPGGDTGELFF.

This clonotype was counted a few times. V is TRBV21-1 and J is TRBJ1-5; whether TRBD1, the table's D call, matches the DNA was not checked. TRBV21-1 corresponds to a pseudogene. The CDR3 is 19 residues long. The DNA for the CDR3 is TGTGCCAGCAGCAAAGCGCGGGACAGGGGTAGTGGAGGCAATCAGCCCCAGCATTTT. Its protein is CASSKARDRGSGGNQPQHF.

This clonotype has ten or more counts. The CDR3 is CASSLGRGPNYGYTF. CDR3 DNA: TGTGCCAGCAGTTTAGGGAGGGGGCCTAACTATGGCTACACCTTC. The chain combines TRBV12-3 or TRBV12-4 with TRBJ1-2, with 7 bases aligning to TRBD1. The CDR3 consists of 15 residues. The J segment lost 0 bases and the V segment lost 1 base, leaving 2 bases of the junction unmatched.

This clonotype was found many times. J is TRBJ2-2 and V is TRBV7-6, with D tentatively TRBD2 (5 bases). The germline CDR1 and CDR2 sequences are SGHVS and FNYEAQ. The CDR3 is 16 amino acids. Deletions cut 5 bases from V and 1 base from J, with 14 bases between. Here the CDR3 DNA reads TGTGCCAGCAGCCGGGGAATAGGAGAGAACACCGGGGAGCTGTTTTTT. Translation gives CASSRGIGENTGELFF.

This clonotype has only a few counts. The V and J genes are TRBV21-1 and TRBJ2-1; TRBD1 is taken as the D call from the table, unchecked against the DNA. TRBV21-1 is described as a pseudogene. This CDR3 is built from 14 residues. The CDR3 DNA sequence: TGTGCCAGCAGCAGCCGGGACAGGGCCAATGAGCAGTTCTTC. Translation gives CASSSRDRANEQFF.

This clonotype was observed a handful of times. The rearrangement uses TRBV5-1 and TRBJ2-7, with 8 nucleotides matching TRBD2. Germline V gene lookup returns CDR1 SGHRS and CDR2 YFSETQ. J gave up 1 base and V 4 bases, and 4 bases lay outside the gene matches. The CDR3 totals 14 residues. The CDR3 protein is CASSPGLASYEQYF. The CDR3 DNA is TGCGCCAGCAGCCCCGGACTAGCTTCCTACGAGCAGTACTTC.

The V and J genes are TRBV25-1 and TRBJ2-4; the D is unclear. The germline V and J ends were trimmed by 6 bases and 5 bases, with 11 bases remaining between them. Germline CDR1 and CDR2: MGHDK and SYGVNS. The CDR3 has 13 amino acids. CDR3 loop: CASSTVAQNIQYF. CDR3 nucleotides: TGTGCCAGCAGCACGGTGGCCCAAAACATTCAGTACTTC.

This clonotype was counted at least ten times. The chain links TRBV28 to TRBJ2-1; maybe TRBD1 (5 bases). V lost 3 bases to trimming and J lost 5 bases, with 17 bases between them. The CDR3 totals 16 residues. The germline V gene encodes CDR1 MDHEN and CDR2 SYDVKM. CDR3 amino acids: CASSFPSAGPDNEQFF. The CDR3 coding sequence is TGTGCCAGCAGTTTCCCATCAGCAGGGCCTGACAATGAGCAGTTCTTC.

To note about this clonotype: This sequence may be a read error, since a much larger clone differs from it by one base. The J gene is TRBJ1-1, the V gene TRBV7-6; 8 bases align to TRBD1. The CDR3 consists of 18 residues. The germline V gene has CDR1 SGHVS and CDR2 FNYEAQ. The junction had 14 bases not matched to a gene; V was cut back by 0 bases and J by 5 bases. The CDR3 loop is CASSLALDRVGERTEAFF. The CDR3 DNA is TGTGCCAGCAGCTTAGCGCTGGACAGGGTTGGAGAACGAACTGAAGCTTTCTTT.

The rearrangement uses TRBV7-8 and TRBJ1-4; no clear D. V lost 4 bases to trimming and J lost 8 bases, with 20 bases between them. Germline V gene lookup returns CDR1 SGHVS and CDR2 FQNEAQ. This CDR3 has 16 residues. The CDR3: CASSSRLGSRLEKLFF. CDR3 in DNA: TGTGCCAGCAGCTCCCGGCTCGGGTCGAGGCTAGAAAAACTGTTTTTT.